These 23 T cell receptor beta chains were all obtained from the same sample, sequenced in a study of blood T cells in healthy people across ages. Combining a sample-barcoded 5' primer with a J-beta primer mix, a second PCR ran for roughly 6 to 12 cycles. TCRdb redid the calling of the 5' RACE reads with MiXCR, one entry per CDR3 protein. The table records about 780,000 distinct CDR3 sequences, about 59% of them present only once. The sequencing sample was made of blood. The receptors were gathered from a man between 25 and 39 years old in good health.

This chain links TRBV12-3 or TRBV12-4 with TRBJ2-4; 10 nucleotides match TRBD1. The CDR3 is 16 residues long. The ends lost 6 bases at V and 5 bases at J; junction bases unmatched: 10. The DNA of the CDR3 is TGTGCCAGCAGACTTTCGGACAGGGGGAGGGAAAACATTCAGTACTTC. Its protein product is CASRLSDRGRENIQYF.

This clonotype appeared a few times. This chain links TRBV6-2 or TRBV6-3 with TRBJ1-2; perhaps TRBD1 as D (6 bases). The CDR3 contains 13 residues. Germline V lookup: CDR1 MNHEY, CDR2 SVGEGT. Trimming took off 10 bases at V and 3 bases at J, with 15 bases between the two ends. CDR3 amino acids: CATTDSPYYGYTF. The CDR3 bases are TGTGCCACCACGGACAGTCCCTACTATGGCTACACCTTC.

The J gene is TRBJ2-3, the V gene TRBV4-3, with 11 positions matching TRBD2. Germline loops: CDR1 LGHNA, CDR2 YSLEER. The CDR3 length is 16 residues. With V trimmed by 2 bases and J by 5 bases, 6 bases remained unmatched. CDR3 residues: CASSQRLAGIGDTQYF. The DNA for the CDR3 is TGCGCCAGCAGCCAAAGACTAGCGGGGATTGGAGATACGCAGTATTTT.

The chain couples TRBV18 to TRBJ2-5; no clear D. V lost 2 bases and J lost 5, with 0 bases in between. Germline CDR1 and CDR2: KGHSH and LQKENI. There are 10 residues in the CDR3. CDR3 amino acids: CASSPETQYF. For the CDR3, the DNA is TGTGCCAGCTCACCAGAGACCCAGTACTTC.

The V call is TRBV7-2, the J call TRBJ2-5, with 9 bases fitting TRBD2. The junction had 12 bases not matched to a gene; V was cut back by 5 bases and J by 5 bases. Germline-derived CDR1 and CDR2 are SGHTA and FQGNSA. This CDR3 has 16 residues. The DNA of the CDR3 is TGTGCCAGCAGCCCCATGCCGGGACTAGCTGCGGAGACCCAGTACTTC. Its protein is CASSPMPGLAAETQYF.

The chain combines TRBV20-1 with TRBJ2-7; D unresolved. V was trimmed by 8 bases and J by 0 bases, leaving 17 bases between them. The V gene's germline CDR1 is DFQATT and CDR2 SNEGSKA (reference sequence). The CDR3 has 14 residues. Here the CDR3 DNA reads TGCAGTCACGATCGACTTGAGAGCTCCTACGAGCAGTACTTC. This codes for CSHDRLESSYEQYF.

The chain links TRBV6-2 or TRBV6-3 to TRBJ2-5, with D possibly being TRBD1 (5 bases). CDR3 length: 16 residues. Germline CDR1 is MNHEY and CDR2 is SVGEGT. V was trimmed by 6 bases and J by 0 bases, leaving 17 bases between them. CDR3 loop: CASSYGRNRYQETQYF. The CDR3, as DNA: TGTGCCAGCAGCTACGGCAGGAACAGGTACCAAGAGACCCAGTACTTC.

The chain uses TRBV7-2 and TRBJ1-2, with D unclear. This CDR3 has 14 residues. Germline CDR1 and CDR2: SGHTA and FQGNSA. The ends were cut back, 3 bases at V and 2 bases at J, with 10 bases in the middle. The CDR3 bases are TGTGCCAGCAGCTTTCAGGAATTAAACTATGGCTACACCTTC. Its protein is CASSFQELNYGYTF.

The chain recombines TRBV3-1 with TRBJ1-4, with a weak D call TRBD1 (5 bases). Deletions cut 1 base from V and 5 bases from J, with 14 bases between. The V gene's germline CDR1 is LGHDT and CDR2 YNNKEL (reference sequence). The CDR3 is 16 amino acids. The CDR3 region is CASSQGSQGGNEKLFF. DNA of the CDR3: TGTGCCAGCAGCCAAGGGTCGCAGGGAGGAAATGAAAAACTGTTTTTT.

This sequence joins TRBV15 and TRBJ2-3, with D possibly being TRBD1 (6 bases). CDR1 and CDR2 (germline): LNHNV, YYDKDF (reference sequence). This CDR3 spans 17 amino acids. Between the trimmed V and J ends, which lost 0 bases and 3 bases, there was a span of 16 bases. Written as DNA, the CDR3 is TGTGCCACCAGCAGAGAGAATCAGGGGTGGCTGACAGATACGCAGTATTTT. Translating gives CATSRENQGWLTDTQYF. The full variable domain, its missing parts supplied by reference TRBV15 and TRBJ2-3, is DAMVIQNPRYQVTQFGKPVTLSCSQTLNHNVMYWYQQKSSQAPKLLFHYYDKDFNNEADTPDNFQSRRPNTSFCFLDIRSPGLGDTAMYLCATSRENQGWLTDTQYFGPGTRLTVL.

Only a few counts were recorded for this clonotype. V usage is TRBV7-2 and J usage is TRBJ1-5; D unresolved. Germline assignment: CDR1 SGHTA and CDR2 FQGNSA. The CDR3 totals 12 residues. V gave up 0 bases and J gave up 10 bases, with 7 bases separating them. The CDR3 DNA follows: TGTGCCAGCAGCTTAGCGCTGGGACCCCAGCATTTT. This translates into CASSLALGPQHF.

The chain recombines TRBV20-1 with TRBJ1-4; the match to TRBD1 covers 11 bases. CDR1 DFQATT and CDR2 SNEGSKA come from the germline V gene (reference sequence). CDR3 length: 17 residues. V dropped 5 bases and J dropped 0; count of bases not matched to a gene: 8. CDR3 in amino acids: CSAPRDRGYATNEKLFF. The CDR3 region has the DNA TGCAGTGCTCCCCGGGACAGGGGGTATGCAACTAATGAAAAACTGTTTTTT.

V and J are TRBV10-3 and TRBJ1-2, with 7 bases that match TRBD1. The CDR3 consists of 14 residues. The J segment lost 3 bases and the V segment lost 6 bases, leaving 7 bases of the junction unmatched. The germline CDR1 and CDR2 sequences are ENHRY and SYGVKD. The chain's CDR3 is CAIRIPQGDYGYTF. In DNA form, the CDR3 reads TGTGCCATCAGAATCCCCCAGGGGGACTATGGCTACACCTTC.

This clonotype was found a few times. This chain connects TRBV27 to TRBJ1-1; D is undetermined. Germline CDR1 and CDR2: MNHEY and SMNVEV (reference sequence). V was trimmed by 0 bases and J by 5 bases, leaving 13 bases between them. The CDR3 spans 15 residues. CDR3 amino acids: CASSLSSGPRTEAFF. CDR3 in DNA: TGTGCCAGCAGTTTATCCAGCGGGCCAAGAACTGAAGCTTTCTTT.

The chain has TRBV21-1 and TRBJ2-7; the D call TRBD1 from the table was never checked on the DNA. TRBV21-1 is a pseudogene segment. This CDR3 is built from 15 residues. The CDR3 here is CASSTGQGQAYEQYF. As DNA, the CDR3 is TGTGCCAGCAGCACAGGACAGGGCCAAGCCTACGAGCAGTACTTC.

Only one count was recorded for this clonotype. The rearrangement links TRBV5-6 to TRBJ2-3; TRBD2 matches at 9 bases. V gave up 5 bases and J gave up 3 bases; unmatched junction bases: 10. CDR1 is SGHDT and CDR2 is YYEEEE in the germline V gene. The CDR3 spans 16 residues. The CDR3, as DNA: TGTGCCAGCAGTTCATTCTTGGGACTAGCAACAGATACGCAGTATTTT. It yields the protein CASSSFLGLATDTQYF. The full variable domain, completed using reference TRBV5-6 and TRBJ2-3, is DAGVTQSPTHLIKTRGQQVTLRCSPKSGHDTVSWYQQALGQGPQFIFQYYEEEERQRGNFPDRFSGHQFPNYSSELNVNALLLGDSALYLCASSSFLGLATDTQYFGPGTRLTVL.

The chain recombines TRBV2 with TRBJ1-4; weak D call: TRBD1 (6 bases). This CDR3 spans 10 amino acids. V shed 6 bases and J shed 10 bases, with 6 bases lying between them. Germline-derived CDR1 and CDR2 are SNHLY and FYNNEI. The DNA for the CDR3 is TGTGCCAGCAGACAGGGAAAACTGTTTTTT. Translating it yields CASRQGKLFF.

CDR3 coding DNA: TGTGCCAGCAGCTTATGGGGACTAGCGGAGACCCAGTACTTC. Translation gives CASSLWGLAETQYF. This rearrangement joins TRBV7-2 to TRBJ2-7; 10 positions agree with TRBD2. The J call may be mistaken, given a closer DNA end match to TRBJ2-5. CDR1 is SGHTA, CDR2 FQGNSA, per germline. The CDR3 sequence is 14 residues long.

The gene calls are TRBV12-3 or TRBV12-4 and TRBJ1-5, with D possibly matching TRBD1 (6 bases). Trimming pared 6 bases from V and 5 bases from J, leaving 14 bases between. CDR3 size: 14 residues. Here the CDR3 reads CASSIEGGDQPQHF. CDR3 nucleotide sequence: TGTGCCAGCAGCATCGAGGGGGGGGATCAGCCCCAGCATTTT.

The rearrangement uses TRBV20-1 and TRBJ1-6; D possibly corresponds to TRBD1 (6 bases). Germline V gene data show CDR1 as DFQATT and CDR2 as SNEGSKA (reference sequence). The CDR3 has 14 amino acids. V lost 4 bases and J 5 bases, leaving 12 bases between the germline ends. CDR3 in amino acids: CSATPGVDNSPLHF. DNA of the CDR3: TGCAGTGCTACCCCAGGGGTTGATAATTCACCCCTCCACTTT.

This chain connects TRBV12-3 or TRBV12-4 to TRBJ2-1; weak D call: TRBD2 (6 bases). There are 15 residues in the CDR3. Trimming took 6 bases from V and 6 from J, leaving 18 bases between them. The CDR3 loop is CASSPSGVVGNEQFF. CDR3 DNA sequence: TGTGCCAGCAGCCCCTCGGGGGTCGTCGGCAATGAGCAGTTCTTC.

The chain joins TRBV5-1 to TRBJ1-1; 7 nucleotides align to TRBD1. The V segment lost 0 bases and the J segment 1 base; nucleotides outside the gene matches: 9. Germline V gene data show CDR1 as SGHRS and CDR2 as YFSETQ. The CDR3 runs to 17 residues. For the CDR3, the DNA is TGCGCCAGCAGCTTGGAAAGGCGGGAGGGGGCGAACACTGAAGCTTTCTTT. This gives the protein CASSLERREGANTEAFF.

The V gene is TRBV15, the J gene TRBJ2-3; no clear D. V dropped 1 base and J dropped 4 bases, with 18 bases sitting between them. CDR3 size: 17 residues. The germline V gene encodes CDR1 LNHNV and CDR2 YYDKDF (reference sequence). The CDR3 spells CATSRVVFAVKPDTQYF. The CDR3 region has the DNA TGTGCCACCAGCAGAGTGGTGTTTGCGGTTAAACCAGATACGCAGTATTTT. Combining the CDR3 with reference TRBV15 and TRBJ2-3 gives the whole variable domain DAMVIQNPRYQVTQFGKPVTLSCSQTLNHNVMYWYQQKSSQAPKLLFHYYDKDFNNEADTPDNFQSRRPNTSFCFLDIRSPGLGDTAMYLCATSRVVFAVKPDTQYFGPGTRLTVL.